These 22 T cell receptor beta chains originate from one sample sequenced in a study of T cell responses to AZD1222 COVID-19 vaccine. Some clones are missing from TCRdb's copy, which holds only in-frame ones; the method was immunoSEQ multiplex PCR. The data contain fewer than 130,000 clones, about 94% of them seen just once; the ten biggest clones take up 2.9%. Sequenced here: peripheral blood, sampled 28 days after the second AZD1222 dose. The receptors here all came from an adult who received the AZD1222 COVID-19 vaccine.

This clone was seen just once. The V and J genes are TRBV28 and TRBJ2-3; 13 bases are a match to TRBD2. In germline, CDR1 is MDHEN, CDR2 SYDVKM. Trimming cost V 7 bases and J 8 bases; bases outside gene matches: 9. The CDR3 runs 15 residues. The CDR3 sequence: CASKGRGLAGLTQYF. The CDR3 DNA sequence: TGTGCCAGCAAGGGGCGGGGACTAGCGGGACTTACGCAGTATTTT.

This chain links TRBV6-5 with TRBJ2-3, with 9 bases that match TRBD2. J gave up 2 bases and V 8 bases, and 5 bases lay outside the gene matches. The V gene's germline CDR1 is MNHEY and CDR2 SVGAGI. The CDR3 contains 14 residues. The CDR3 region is CASQAGGDTDTQYF. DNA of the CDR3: TGTGCCAGCCAAGCGGGGGGTGACACAGATACGCAGTATTTT.

The CDR3 region has the DNA TGTGCCAGCAGTCGGACAGGTGACAATGAGCAGTTCTTC. This translates into CASSRTGDNEQFF. This sequence joins TRBV6-5 and TRBJ2-1, with 7 bases fitting TRBD1. The J segment lost 5 bases and the V segment lost 5 bases, leaving 3 bases of the junction unmatched. The CDR3 totals 13 residues. Germline lookup yields CDR1 MNHEY and CDR2 SVGAGI.

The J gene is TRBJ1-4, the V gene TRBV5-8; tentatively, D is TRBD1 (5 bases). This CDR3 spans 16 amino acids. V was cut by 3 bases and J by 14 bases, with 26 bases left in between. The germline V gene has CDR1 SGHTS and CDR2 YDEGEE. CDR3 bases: TGTGCCAGCAGCTCTTGGGGGTCGGGACCTAAAAAATGGCTGTTTTTT. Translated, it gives CASSSWGSGPKKWLFF.

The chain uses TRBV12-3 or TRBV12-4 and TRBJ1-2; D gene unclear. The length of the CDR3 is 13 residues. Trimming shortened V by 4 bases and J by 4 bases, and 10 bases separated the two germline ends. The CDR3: CASSSGRIYGYTF. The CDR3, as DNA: TGTGCCAGCAGTTCAGGACGGATCTATGGCTACACCTTC.

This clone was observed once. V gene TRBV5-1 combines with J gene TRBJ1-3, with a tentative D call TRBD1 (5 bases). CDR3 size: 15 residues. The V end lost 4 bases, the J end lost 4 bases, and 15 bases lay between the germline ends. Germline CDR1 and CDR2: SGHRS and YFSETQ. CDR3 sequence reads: CASSPARDLGNTIYF. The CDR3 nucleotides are TGCGCCAGCAGCCCGGCCCGGGACCTGGGAAACACCATATATTTT. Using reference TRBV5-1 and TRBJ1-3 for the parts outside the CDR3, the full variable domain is KAGVTQTPRYLIKTRGQQVTLSCSPISGHRSVSWYQQTPGQGLQFLFEYFSETQRNKGNFPGRFSGRQFSNSRSEMNVSTLELGDSALYLCASSPARDLGNTIYFGEGSWLTVV.

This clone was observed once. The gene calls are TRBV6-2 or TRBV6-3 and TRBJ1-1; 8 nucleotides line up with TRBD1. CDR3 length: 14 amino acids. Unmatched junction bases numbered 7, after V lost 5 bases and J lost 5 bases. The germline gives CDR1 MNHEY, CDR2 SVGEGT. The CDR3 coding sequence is TGTGCCAGCAGTGACGACAGGGGAAGAACTGAAGCTTTCTTT. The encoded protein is CASSDDRGRTEAFF.

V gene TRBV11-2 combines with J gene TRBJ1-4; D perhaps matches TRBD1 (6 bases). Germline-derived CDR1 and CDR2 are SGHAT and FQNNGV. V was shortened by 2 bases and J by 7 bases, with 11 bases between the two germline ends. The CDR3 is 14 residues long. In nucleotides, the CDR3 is TGTGCCAGCAGCTTAAAAACAGGGAGTGAAAAACTGTTTTTT. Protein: CASSLKTGSEKLFF.

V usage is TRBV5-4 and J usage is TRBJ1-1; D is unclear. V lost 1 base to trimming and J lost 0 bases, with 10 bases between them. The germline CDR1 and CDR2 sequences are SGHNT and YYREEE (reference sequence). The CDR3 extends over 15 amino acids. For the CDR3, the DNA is TGTGCCAGCAGCTTGAACAGAGGGATGAACACTGAAGCTTTCTTT. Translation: CASSLNRGMNTEAFF.

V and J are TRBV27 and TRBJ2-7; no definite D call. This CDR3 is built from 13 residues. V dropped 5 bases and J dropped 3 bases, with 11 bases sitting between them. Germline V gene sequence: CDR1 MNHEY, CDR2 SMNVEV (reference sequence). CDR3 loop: CASSVERFYEQYF. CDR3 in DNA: TGTGCCAGCAGTGTTGAAAGATTCTACGAGCAGTACTTC.

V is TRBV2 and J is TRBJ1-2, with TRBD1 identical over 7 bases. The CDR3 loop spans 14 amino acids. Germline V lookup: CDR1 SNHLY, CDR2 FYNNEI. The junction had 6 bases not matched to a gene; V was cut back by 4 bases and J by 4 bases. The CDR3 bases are TGTGCCAGCAGTGCTGACAGGGTCCCCTATGGCTACACCTTC. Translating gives CASSADRVPYGYTF. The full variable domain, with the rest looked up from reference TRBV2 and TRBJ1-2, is EPEVTQTPSHQVTQMGQEVILRCVPISNHLYFYWYRQILGQKVEFLVSFYNNEISEKSEIFDDQFSVERPDGSNFTLKIRSTKLEDSAMYFCASSADRVPYGYTFGSGTRLTVV.

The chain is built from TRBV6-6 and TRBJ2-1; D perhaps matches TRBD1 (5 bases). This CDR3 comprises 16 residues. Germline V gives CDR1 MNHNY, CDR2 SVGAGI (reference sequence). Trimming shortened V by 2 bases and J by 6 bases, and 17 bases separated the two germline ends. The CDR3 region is CASSYGTPLRGNEQFF. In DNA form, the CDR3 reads TGTGCCAGCAGTTACGGTACCCCCCTAAGGGGCAATGAGCAGTTCTTC.

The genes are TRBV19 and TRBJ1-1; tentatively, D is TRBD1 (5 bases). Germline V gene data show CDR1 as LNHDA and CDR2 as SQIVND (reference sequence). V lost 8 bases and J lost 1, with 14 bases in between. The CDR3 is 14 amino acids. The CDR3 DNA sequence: TGTGCCAGTCACAGGAACTATGGGAACACTGAAGCTTTCTTT. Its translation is CASHRNYGNTEAFF.

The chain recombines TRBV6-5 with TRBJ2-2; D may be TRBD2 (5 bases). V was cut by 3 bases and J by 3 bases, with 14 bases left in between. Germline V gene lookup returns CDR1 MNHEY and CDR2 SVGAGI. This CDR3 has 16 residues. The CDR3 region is CASSYSGPGDTGELFF. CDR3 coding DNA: TGTGCCAGCAGTTATTCTGGGCCCGGGGACACCGGGGAGCTGTTTTTT.

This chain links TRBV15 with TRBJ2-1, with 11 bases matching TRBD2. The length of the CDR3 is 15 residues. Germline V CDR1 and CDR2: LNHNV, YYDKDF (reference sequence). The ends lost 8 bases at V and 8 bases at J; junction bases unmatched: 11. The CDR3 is CATGNSGRAVDEQFF. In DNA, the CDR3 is TGTGCCACCGGTAATAGCGGGAGGGCCGTCGATGAGCAGTTCTTC.

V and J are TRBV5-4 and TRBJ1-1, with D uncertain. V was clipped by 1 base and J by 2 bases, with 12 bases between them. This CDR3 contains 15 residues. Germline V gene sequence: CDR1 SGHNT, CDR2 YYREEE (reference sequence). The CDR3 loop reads CASSLSSRGNTEAFF. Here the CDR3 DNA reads TGTGCCAGCAGCTTGTCGTCGAGAGGAAACACTGAAGCTTTCTTT.

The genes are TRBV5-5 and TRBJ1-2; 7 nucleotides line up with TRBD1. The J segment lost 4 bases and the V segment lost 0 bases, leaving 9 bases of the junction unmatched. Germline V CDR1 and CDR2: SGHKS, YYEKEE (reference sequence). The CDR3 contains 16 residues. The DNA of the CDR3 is TGTGCCAGCAGCTTGGCAGGGGGGAGTACTGGCTATGGCTACACCTTC. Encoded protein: CASSLAGGSTGYGYTF.

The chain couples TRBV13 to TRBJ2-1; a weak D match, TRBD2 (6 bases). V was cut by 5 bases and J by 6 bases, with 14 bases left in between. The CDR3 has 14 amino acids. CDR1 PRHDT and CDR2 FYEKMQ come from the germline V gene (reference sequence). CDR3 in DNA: TGTGCCAGCAGCCCCACGACTAGTCTCAATGAGCAGTTCTTC. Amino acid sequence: CASSPTTSLNEQFF.

The CDR3: CASSLQGSGYGYTF. As DNA, the CDR3 is TGTGCCAGCAGCTTGCAGGGGTCCGGCTATGGCTACACCTTC. V usage is TRBV5-6 and J usage is TRBJ1-2, with D maybe TRBD1 (6 bases). This CDR3 has 14 amino acids. The germline V and J ends were trimmed by 1 base and 4 bases, with 11 bases remaining between them. Germline CDR1 is SGHDT and CDR2 is YYEEEE.

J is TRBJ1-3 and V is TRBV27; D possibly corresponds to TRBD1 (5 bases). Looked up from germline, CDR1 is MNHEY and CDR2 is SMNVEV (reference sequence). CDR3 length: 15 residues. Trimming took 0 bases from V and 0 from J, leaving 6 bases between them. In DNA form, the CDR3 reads TGTGCCAGCAGTTTATCCGGGGGCTCTGGAAACACCATATATTTT. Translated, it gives CASSLSGGSGNTIYF.

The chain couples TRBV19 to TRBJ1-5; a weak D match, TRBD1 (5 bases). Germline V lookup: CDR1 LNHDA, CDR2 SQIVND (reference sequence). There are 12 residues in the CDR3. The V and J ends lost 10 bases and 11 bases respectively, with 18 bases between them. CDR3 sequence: CATGTRELAQHF. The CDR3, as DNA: TGTGCCACGGGGACCAGGGAGTTGGCCCAGCATTTT. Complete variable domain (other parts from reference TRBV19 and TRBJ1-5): DGGITQSPKYLFRKEGQNVTLSCEQNLNHDAMYWYRQDPGQGLRLIYYSQIVNDFQKGDIAEGYSVSREKKESFPLTVTSAQKNPTAFYLCATGTRELAQHFGDGTRLSIL.

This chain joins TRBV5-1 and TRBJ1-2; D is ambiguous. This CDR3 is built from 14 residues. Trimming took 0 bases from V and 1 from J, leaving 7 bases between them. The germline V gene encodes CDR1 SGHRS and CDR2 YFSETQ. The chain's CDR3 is CASSLVVFNYGYTF. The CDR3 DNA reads TGCGCCAGCAGCTTGGTTGTCTTTAACTATGGCTACACCTTC.